This note documents a single TCR beta chain sequence. The antigen it binds to is not known. Base qualities are not recorded, but no much larger clone differs from it by a single base. Each donor gave one peripheral blood draw, averaging approximately 110 mL, which was collected into heparinised tubes. Using a panel that included CD45RO, CCR7, CD25, CD127, CD95 and CD27, naive, central memory, regulatory and stem cell-like memory CD4+ T cells were sorted on a BD FACSAria II. Every sorted population had a purity above 95%. Right away, PBMCs were isolated by Lymphoprep density gradient centrifugation and were stained directly, with no culture step. So that batch effects would be minimized, each experiment stained and sorted samples in pairs, pairing one healthy donor with one patient. All of the isolated RNA was reverse transcribed with the High Capacity cDNA Reverse Transcription Kit, so expressed TCRB transcripts were sequenced. Naive, central memory and regulatory T cell samples underwent deep immunoSEQ sequencing, averaging around 3.6 million total reads per sample. After sorted cells were lysed in RLT buffer, RNA was extracted with DNase-treated RNeasy Micro or Mini kits, with the choice depending on cell number. Each cell subset was processed separately to prevent cross-contamination, with patient and healthy donor samples processed together. The immunoSEQ multiplex PCR was used to amplify TCRB sequences from cDNA, yielding 87-bp fragments that span the CDR3 region. Sequencing of the amplicons was performed on the Illumina HiSeq platform. The paper's data handling went like this. Synthetic template baselines were used to correct PCR bias computationally, reads within Hamming distance 2 were collapsed together, and singletons that could not be merged were discarded. By aligning reads against IMGT, V, D and J genes, CDR3 length, and insertions or deletions at six rearrangement sites were assigned. Within each subset, clonotype counts were normalized to sorted cell number, and only after that were true diversity and Gini coefficients computed with the tcR R package. The overlap coefficient, calculated on TCRB nucleotide sequences, was used to quantify repertoire sharing. As a proxy for the pre-selection repertoire, out-of-frame TCRB sequences from naive cells were analyzed. The table comes from immuneACCESS by way of TCRdb, which keeps in-frame sequences with V and J called. Part of the clones is missing from these tables; in studies checked, under half for an unresolved V gene and the rest for unknown reasons. V and J calls and clone size are given by that table; D and trimming were obtained from the DNA. For this sample the table gives about 400,000 clones, of which roughly 13% were detected only once. The ten largest clones represent about 0.017% of the sample.

This entry is derived from a study of beta chain features in type 1 diabetes listed by TCRdb under 2018. Regarding the complete study: Mean age, gender distribution, total cell number and subset yield did not differ between patients and healthy donors. A total of over 90,000,000 sorted cells were examined across all samples, and a strong correlation was observed between cell number per subset and RNA yield. Naive and central memory subsets were obtained from all 30 or so donors, but regulatory and stem cell-like memory subsets were isolated from only 8 patients and about 8 healthy donors. In the study, TCRB repertoires of sorted circulating CD4+ T cell subsets from recently diagnosed type 1 diabetes patients were compared with those of matched healthy donors.

Including cysteine and phenylalanine, the CDR3 has 14 amino acids. The sequence is cut down to CDR3 DNA, 42 bases in frame from base 1. At the junction V is shortened by 4 bases and J by 3 bases, with 14 bases in between. The germline V gene (reference sequence) provides CDR1 SGHNT and CDR2 YYREEE. Beyond this particular receptor, the publication reports: Shorter templates might be favored by PCR, yet because patient and control samples were amplified and corrected together, any such skew would affect both groups equally. Patients with type 1 diabetes made fewer insertions and deleted more nucleotides at VDJ recombination sites, implying thymic rearrangement abnormalities. Naive, central memory and regulatory TCRB repertoires appeared more similar among patients than among healthy donors. In all four CD4+ subsets, TCRB CDR3 length was moderately but significantly shorter in type 1 diabetes patients. Because cDNA was sequenced instead of genomic DNA, highly expressing activated cells could be over-represented, though the groups showed no difference in activation or CD3 levels. Because small numbers of individuals were included in the HLA sub-analyses, any influence of HLA type on TCRB rearrangement was left unresolved.

The chain is assembled from TRBV5-4 and TRBJ2-7; the D gene lacks a confident call. The receptor was derived from a man aged 18 to 29 in good health. Sample: naive CD4+ T cells from blood. The intended sense of this specimen's cell subset or site label: true naive CD4+ T cells. The DNA sequence is given as TGTGCCAGCAGCCAAGCTCCATCCGGCTACGAGCAGTACTTC. This codes for CASSQAPSGYEQYF.